This is a list of T cell receptor beta chains from one sample in a study of shared clonotypes between healthy human individuals. The method was immunoSEQ multiplex PCR; TCRdb's version includes in-frame clones alone and lacks a portion of them. The table lists some 530,000 clones, approximately 80% of them singletons. Sequencing input: PBMCs. These TCRs come from a woman aged 40 to 55 in good health. Some clones in this sample may be carry-over from other donors' samples. CDR3s leave out the opening cysteine and the closing phenylalanine or tryptophan. The D gene is left open where the match is weak.

J | V | D | CDR3
TRBJ1-4 | TRBV30 | - | AWSPGQSINEKLF
TRBJ1-2 | TRBV19 | TRBD1 | ASSIPRTGRYGYT
TRBJ2-3 | TRBV6-6 | - | ASSTKDTQY
TRBJ2-7 | TRBV7-2 | TRBD2 | ASSLVGGLAGASYEQY
TRBJ2-7 | TRBV7-3 | - | ASSPGGPYEQY
TRBJ2-2 | TRBV2 | TRBD1 | ASSIQGVNTGELF
TRBJ2-5 | TRBV7-2 | - | ASSLTSGDETQY
TRBJ1-1 | TRBV18 | - | ASSPPAGWGTEAF
TRBJ1-1 | TRBV11-2 | - | ASSRGRNTEAF
TRBJ2-5 | TRBV15 | - | ATSRAVGLPTQY
TRBJ2-1 | TRBV5-6 | TRBD1 | ASSLTGTEYNEQF
TRBJ2-1 | TRBV5-4 | - | ASSDADRYNEQF
TRBJ2-1 | TRBV12-5 | TRBD1 | ASGFGDSWQF
TRBJ2-5 | TRBV5-1 | - | ASSFGTSEETQY
TRBJ2-2 | TRBV7-9 | - | ASSPPGELF
TRBJ2-7 | TRBV5-1 | TRBD2 | ASSSLAGGPEEQY
TRBJ2-2 | TRBV19 | - | ASSIPGIGELF
TRBJ1-2 | TRBV4-2 | - | ASSQDHSGDGGYT
TRBJ1-5 | TRBV5-6 | - | ASSLGDQPQH
TRBJ1-4 | TRBV5-8 | - | ASSLGSGMDEKLF
TRBJ1-1 | TRBV6-1 | - | ASFEGPNTEAF
TRBJ2-7 | TRBV29-1 | TRBD2 | SVVIRAGTYEQY
TRBJ2-5 | TRBV27 | - | ASSQGLHQETQY
TRBJ1-1 | TRBV7-9 | - | ASSVNTEAF
TRBJ2-3 | TRBV14 | - | ASSQGARGTDTQY
TRBJ1-4 | TRBV6-6 | - | ASSYGPGSGLF
TRBJ2-7 | TRBV6-6 | TRBD2 | ASRPGLAGAYEQY
TRBJ2-2 | TRBV5-1 | TRBD2 | ASSPRLAGGTGELF
TRBJ2-7 | TRBV10-3 | - | ATRSPGARNEQY
TRBJ2-5 | TRBV28 | - | ASSFMRKETQY
TRBJ1-2 | TRBV4-3 | TRBD1 | ASSQPHRGRGYGYT
TRBJ1-4 | TRBV19 | - | ASTTSGTGSEKLF
TRBJ2-5 | TRBV9 | TRBD1 | ASSSRTTGEETQY
TRBJ1-6 | TRBV30 | - | AWSGTVGNSPLH
TRBJ2-1 | TRBV20-1 | - | SARADNEQF
TRBJ2-7 | TRBV30 | TRBD1 | ASNRGSSYEQY
TRBJ2-7 | TRBV27 | - | ARADYEQY
TRBJ2-5 | TRBV7-8 | - | ASSLFPTAETQY
TRBJ2-7 | TRBV6-5 | - | ASSRVVPSYEQY
TRBJ2-1 | TRBV7-8 | TRBD2 | ASRIFPSGSRSEQF
TRBJ1-2 | TRBV6-6 | - | ASSVRGGYGYT
TRBJ1-1 | TRBV4-2 | - | ASSLLGGARGTEAF
TRBJ1-1 | TRBV2 | TRBD1 | ASTRDSLDTEAF
TRBJ2-7 | TRBV29-1 | TRBD1 | SVEDLYGQGDEQY
TRBJ1-1 | TRBV6-5 | - | ASSPHLNTEAF
TRBJ2-1 | TRBV7-8 | TRBD2 | ASSPRLAGDHNEQF
TRBJ1-1 | TRBV4-1 | - | ASSQEGHMNTEAF
TRBJ1-4 | TRBV19 | - | ASSMGDRRNEKLF
TRBJ2-5 | TRBV6-5 | - | ASSSTSGPQETQY
TRBJ2-1 | TRBV5-1 | - | ASSLDWSPEQF
TRBJ2-2 | TRBV7-2 | - | ASSLLSGELF
TRBJ2-1 | TRBV7-2 | TRBD2 | ASSYAPWGSGRDEQF
TRBJ1-1 | TRBV7-9 | TRBD1 | ASSLGRRGWNNTEAF
TRBJ2-7 | TRBV6-1 | - | ASKTGNSYEQY
TRBJ1-5 | TRBV23-1 | - | ASSQSVGAGQPQH
TRBJ2-7 | TRBV4-3 | TRBD2 | ASSTSVLLGEQY
TRBJ1-4 | TRBV30 | TRBD1 | AWGGQAGVEKLF
TRBJ2-7 | TRBV7-9 | TRBD1 | ASSLDLGQEN
- | TRBV7-8 | - | ASSPRGASSYEQY